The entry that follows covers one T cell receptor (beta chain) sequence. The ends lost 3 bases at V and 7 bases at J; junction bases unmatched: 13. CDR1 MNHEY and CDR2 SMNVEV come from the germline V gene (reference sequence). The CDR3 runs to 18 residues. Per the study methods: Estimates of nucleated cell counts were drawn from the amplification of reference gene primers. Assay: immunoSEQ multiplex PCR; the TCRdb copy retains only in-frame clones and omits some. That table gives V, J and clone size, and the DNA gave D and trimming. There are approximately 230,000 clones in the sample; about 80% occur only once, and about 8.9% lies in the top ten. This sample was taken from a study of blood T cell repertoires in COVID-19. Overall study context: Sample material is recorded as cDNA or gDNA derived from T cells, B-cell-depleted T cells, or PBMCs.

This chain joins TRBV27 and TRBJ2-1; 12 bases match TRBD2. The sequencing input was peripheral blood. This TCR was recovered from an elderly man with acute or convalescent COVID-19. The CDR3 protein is CASSLGGLAGGPNNEQFF. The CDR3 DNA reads TGTGCCAGCAGTTTGGGCGGCCTAGCGGGAGGGCCTAATAATGAGCAGTTCTTC.